The 18 T cell receptor beta chains below all came from one sample that was sequenced in a study of T cell repertoires in MIS-A myocarditis. Sequencing used immunoSEQ multiplex PCR; TCRdb keeps in-frame clones, though not all of them. The sample has some 10,000 clones, 85% to 90% seen once. The material sequenced was thoracic lymph node tissue obtained at autopsy. The receptors derive from a man between 18 and 35 years old with fulminant myocarditis from multisystem inflammatory syndrome in adults (MIS-A) after COVID-19.

V and J are TRBV11-2 and TRBJ2-7; the match to TRBD2 covers 9 bases. V dropped 5 bases and J dropped 0; count of bases not matched to a gene: 8. The CDR3 is 16 amino acids. CDR1 and CDR2 (germline): SGHAT, FQNNGV. In DNA form, the CDR3 reads TGTGCCAGCAGCCTTGGTAGCGGGAGACTCTCCTACGAGCAGTACTTC. Protein sequence: CASSLGSGRLSYEQYF.

This clone was detected only once. The chain couples TRBV5-8 to TRBJ2-7; 7 positions match TRBD1. The CDR3 is 15 amino acids. Germline assignment: CDR1 SGHTS and CDR2 YDEGEE. With 4 bases clipped from V and 7 bases from J, the junction kept 14 bases outside the gene matches. The CDR3 DNA is TGTGCCAGCAGCAAGGGGGCAGCCAGGCCGGGGGAGCAGTACTTC. Amino acid sequence: CASSKGAARPGEQYF.

This clone was picked up one time. The chain has TRBV5-1 and TRBJ1-4, with D possibly matching TRBD1 (6 bases). The V and J ends lost 0 bases and 0 bases respectively, with 18 bases between them. This CDR3 has 19 amino acids. The germline V gene has CDR1 SGHRS and CDR2 YFSETQ. The CDR3 loop is CASSLAGARDSATNEKLFF. Written as DNA, the CDR3 is TGCGCCAGCAGCTTGGCAGGGGCAAGGGACTCTGCAACTAATGAAAAACTGTTTTTT.

V and J are TRBV21-1 and TRBJ2-5; the table's D call, TRBD2, has no DNA check behind it. TRBV21-1 is a known pseudogene. The CDR3 is 17 residues long. The CDR3 DNA reads TGTGCCAGCAGCAATTTAGAGGGATCGGGTGGCCAAGAGACCCAGTACTTC. Encoded protein: CASSNLEGSGGQETQYF.

CDR3 sequence: CASSPPGVNIQYF. CDR3 nucleotide sequence: TGTGCCAGCAGCCCCCCTGGCGTTAACATTCAGTACTTC. This chain joins TRBV13 and TRBJ2-4; D unclear. Trimming pared 5 bases from V and 7 bases from J, leaving 12 bases between. CDR1 is PRHDT and CDR2 is FYEKMQ in the germline V gene (reference sequence). CDR3 length: 13 amino acids.

This clone was seen only once. CDR3 sequence: CASSLKVSGDGGYTF. In DNA form, the CDR3 reads TGTGCCAGCAGTTTAAAGGTGTCAGGGGATGGTGGCTACACCTTC. The rearrangement joins TRBV27 to TRBJ1-2; D is perhaps TRBD1 (6 bases). V was pared by 2 bases and J by 7 bases, with 17 bases between. This CDR3 region has 15 residues. The V gene's germline CDR1 is MNHEY and CDR2 SMNVEV (reference sequence).

This chain links TRBV30 with TRBJ2-7; 9 bases are shared with TRBD1. Unmatched junction bases numbered 4, after V lost 3 bases and J lost 4 bases. The CDR3 loop spans 13 amino acids. Germline assignment: CDR1 GTSNPN and CDR2 SVGIG (reference sequence). The CDR3 sequence: CAWRRTGVYEQYF. The CDR3 coding sequence is TGTGCCTGGAGGAGGACAGGGGTTTACGAGCAGTACTTC.

This clone was counted a single time. V is TRBV18 and J is TRBJ1-1; D is ambiguous. The CDR3 has 13 amino acids. Germline CDR1 and CDR2: KGHSH and LQKENI. Deletions cut 4 bases from V and 1 base from J, with 7 bases between. CDR3 in DNA: TGTGCCAGCTCACAACTAACGAACACTGAAGCTTTCTTT. Translating gives CASSQLTNTEAFF. Together with reference TRBV18 and TRBJ1-1, the CDR3 gives the full variable domain: NAGVMQNPRHLVRRRGQEARLRCSPMKGHSHVYWYRQLPEEGLKFMVYLQKENIIDESGMPKERFSAEFPKEGPSILRIQQVVRGDSAAYFCASSQLTNTEAFFGQGTRLTVV.

This chain links TRBV6-5 with TRBJ1-3, with D uncertain. Trimming stripped 9 bases from V and 8 bases from J, with 11 bases between. CDR1 MNHEY and CDR2 SVGAGI come from the germline V gene. The CDR3 contains 11 residues. The CDR3 reads CASSREHTIYF. DNA of the CDR3: TGTGCCAGTTCCAGAGAGCACACCATATATTTT.

CDR3 residues: CASSGDRREQFF. CDR3 sequence (DNA): TGTGCCAGCAGCGGAGACCGTAGGGAGCAGTTCTTC. The chain is built from TRBV9 and TRBJ2-1; D remains unclear. The ends were cut back, 3 bases at V and 10 bases at J, with 11 bases in the middle. From germline, CDR1 is SGDLS and CDR2 YYNGEE. This CDR3 region has 12 residues.

The chain joins TRBV27 to TRBJ2-7, with 8 bases that match TRBD1. V dropped 3 bases and J dropped 4; count of bases not matched to a gene: 5. Germline CDR1 MNHEY, CDR2 SMNVEV (reference sequence). This CDR3 has 14 amino acids. CDR3 DNA sequence: TGTGCCAGCAGTTTTGGGACAGGATCTTACGAGCAGTACTTC. Residues: CASSFGTGSYEQYF.

This clone came up once. As DNA, the CDR3 is TGCGCCAGCAGTGAGGCTAGCGCCAACAATGAGCAGTTCTTC. Its translation: CASSEASANNEQFF. The V gene is TRBV10-1, the J gene TRBJ2-1, with D maybe TRBD2 (6 bases). Germline V lookup: CDR1 WNHNN, CDR2 SYGVQD (reference sequence). Between the trimmed V and J ends, which lost 2 bases and 5 bases, there was a span of 10 bases. The CDR3 sequence is 14 residues long.

The J gene is TRBJ2-3, the V gene TRBV5-1; 7 nucleotides match TRBD1. Germline lookup yields CDR1 SGHRS and CDR2 YFSETQ. This CDR3 region has 13 residues. V lost 6 bases to trimming and J lost 5 bases; unmatched junction nucleotides: 6. The CDR3 reads CASTGTEQDTQYF. The CDR3 DNA sequence: TGCGCCAGCACCGGGACAGAACAAGATACGCAGTATTTT. The whole variable domain, filled in from reference TRBV5-1 and TRBJ2-3, reads KAGVTQTPRYLIKTRGQQVTLSCSPISGHRSVSWYQQTPGQGLQFLFEYFSETQRNKGNFPGRFSGRQFSNSRSEMNVSTLELGDSALYLCASTGTEQDTQYFGPGTRLTVL.

The chain recombines TRBV5-6 with TRBJ1-2, with D possibly matching TRBD1 (6 bases). The CDR3 is made up of 14 amino acids. Per germline, CDR1 SGHDT and CDR2 YYEEEE. V lost 1 base and J lost 5, with 12 bases in between. CDR3 region: CASSLLRQDYGYTF. CDR3 DNA sequence: TGTGCCAGCAGCTTGTTGCGACAGGATTATGGCTACACCTTC.

The J gene is TRBJ1-5, the V gene TRBV19; D gene ambiguous. V was cut by 5 bases and J by 0 bases, with 5 bases left in between. The length of the CDR3 is 13 residues. Germline lookup yields CDR1 LNHDA and CDR2 SQIVND (reference sequence). This CDR3 is CASSYGSNQPQHF. CDR3 DNA: TGTGCCAGTAGTTATGGTAGCAATCAGCCCCAGCATTTT.

The genes are TRBV15 and TRBJ1-5; D is unclear. The CDR3 sequence is 14 residues long. Trimming removed 4 bases at V and 5 bases at J, with 12 bases between. The V gene's germline CDR1 is LNHNV and CDR2 YYDKDF (reference sequence). CDR3 region: CATSTSGPHQPQHF. As DNA, the CDR3 is TGTGCCACCAGCACATCCGGGCCCCATCAGCCCCAGCATTTT.

The V gene is TRBV13, the J gene TRBJ2-7; D unresolved. Germline V gene data show CDR1 as PRHDT and CDR2 as FYEKMQ (reference sequence). V gave up 4 bases and J gave up 3 bases, with 13 bases separating them. The CDR3 sequence is 14 residues long. CDR3 in DNA: TGTGCCAGCAGCTCTCAGACCAGTTTCTACGAGCAGTACTTC. This gives the protein CASSSQTSFYEQYF.

This rearrangement joins TRBV27 to TRBJ1-6; the D gene is possibly TRBD1 (6 bases). V shed 4 bases and J shed 10 bases, with 17 bases lying between them. Germline V gives CDR1 MNHEY, CDR2 SMNVEV (reference sequence). CDR3 length: 15 amino acids. CDR3 sequence reads: CASSSTGRLRSPLHF. Written as DNA, the CDR3 is TGTGCCAGCAGTTCGACAGGACGACTTCGGTCACCCCTCCACTTT.